This T cell receptor (beta chain) is drawn from a study of blood T cell repertoires in COVID-19. The germline V gene has CDR1 LNHDA and CDR2 SQIVND (reference sequence). V lost 9 bases to trimming and J lost 4 bases, with 15 bases between them. The CDR3 runs 13 residues. This clone was observed a few times. Profiling relied on immunoSEQ multiplex PCR, and the TCRdb table lists in-frame clones only, not all of them. The table includes over 100,000 clones, about 70% detected once. The material sequenced was peripheral blood. V is TRBV19 and J is TRBJ1-2; D uncertain. This receptor was obtained from a woman in her 70s with acute or convalescent COVID-19. The CDR3 reads CASDTAAGYGYTF. The CDR3 DNA sequence: TGTGCCAGCGATACAGCCGCCGGCTATGGCTACACCTTC.